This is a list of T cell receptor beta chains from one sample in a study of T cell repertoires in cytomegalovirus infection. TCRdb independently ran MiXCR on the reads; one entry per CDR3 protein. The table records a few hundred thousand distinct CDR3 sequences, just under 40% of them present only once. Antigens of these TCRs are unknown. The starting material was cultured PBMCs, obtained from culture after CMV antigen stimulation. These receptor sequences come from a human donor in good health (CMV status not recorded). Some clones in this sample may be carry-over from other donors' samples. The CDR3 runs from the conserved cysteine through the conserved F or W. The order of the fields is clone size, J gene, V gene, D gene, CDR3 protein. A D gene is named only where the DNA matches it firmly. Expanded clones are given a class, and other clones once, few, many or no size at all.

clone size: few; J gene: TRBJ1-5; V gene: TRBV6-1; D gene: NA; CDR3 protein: CASSEVPNQPQHF
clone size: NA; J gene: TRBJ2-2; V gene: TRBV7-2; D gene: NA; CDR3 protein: CASSLAGGANTGELFF
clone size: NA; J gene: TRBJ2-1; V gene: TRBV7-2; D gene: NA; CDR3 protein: CASRALGGSYNEQFF
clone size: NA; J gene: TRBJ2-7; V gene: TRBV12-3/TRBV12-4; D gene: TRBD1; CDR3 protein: CASSSVLGQGSYEQYF
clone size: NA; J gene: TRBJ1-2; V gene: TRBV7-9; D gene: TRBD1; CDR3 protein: CASSWGQGSPFSYTF
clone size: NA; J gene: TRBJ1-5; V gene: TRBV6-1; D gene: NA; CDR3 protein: CASNRDFNQPQHF
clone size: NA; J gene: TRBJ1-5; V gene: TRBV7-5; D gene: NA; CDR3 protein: CISVPEAHRVRSSNQPQHF
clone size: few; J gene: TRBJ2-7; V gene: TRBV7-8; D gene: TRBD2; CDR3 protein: CASSLEAGRGYEQYF
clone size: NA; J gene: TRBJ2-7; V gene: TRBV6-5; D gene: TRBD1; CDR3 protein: CASTDRGRDEQYF
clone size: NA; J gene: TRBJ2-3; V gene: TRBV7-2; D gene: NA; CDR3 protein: CASSLLGPLSTDTQYF
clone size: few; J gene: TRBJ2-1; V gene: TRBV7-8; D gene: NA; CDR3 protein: CASSPGLDEQFF
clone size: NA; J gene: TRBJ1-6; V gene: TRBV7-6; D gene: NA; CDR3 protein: CASRQQLGESPLHF
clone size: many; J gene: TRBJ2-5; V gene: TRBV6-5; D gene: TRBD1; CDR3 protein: CASSRRDSKETQYF
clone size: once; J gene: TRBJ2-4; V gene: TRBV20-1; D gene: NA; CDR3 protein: CSALGPDINIQYF
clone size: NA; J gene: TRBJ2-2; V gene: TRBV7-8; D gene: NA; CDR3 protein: CASSLDRTAGELFF
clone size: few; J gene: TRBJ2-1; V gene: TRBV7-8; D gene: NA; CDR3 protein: CASSPASGDNEQFF
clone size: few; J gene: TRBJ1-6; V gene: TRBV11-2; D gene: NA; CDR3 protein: CASSLARYSGGPNSPLHF
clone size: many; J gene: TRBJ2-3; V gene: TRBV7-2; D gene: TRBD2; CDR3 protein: CASSLARAGTSGRARVDTQYF
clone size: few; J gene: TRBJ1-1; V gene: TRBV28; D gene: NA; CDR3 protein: CASSFPPRGTEAFF
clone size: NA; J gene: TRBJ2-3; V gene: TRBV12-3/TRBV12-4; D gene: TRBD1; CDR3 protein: CASTSGTGTRADTQYF
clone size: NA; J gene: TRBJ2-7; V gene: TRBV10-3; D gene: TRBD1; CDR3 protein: CAISENRGVAYEQYF
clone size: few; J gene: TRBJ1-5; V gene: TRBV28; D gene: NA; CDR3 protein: CASTKGGQAGSNQPQHF
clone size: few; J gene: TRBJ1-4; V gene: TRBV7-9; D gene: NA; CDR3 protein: CASSGDGRNNEKLFF
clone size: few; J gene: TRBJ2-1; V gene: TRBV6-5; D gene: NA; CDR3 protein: CASSRDTGRGDEQFF
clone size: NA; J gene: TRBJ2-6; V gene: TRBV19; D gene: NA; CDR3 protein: CASSRTMGANVLTF
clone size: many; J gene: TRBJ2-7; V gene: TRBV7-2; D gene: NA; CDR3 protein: CASSSRGGPYEQYF
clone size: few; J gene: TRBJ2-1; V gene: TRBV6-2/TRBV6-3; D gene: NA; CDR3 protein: CASSYPEGGRQFF
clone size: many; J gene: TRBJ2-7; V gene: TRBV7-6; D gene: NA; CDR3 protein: CASTLTPTRGDEQYF